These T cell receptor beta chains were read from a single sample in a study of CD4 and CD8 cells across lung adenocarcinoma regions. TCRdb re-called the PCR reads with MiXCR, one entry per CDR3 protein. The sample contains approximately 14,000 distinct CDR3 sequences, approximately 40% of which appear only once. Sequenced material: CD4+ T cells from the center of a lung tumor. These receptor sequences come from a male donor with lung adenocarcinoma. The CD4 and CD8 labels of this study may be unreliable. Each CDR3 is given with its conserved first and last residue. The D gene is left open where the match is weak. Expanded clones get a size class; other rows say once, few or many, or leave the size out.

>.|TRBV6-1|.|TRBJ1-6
CASSPLKGSYNSPLHF
TGTGCCAGCAGCCCCCTGAAGGGCTCCTATAATTCACCCCTCCACTTT
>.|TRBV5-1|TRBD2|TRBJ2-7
CASSKGLAGVLEQYF
TGCGCCAGCAGCAAAGGACTAGCGGGAGTGCTCGAGCAGTACTTC
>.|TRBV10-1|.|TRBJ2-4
CASSEEGRGKNTQYF
TGCGCCAGCAGTGAGGAGGGACGAGGCAAAAATACGCAGTACTTT
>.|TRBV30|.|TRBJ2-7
CAWSPGTATYEQYF
TGTGCCTGGAGTCCCGGGACCGCGACCTACGAGCAGTACTTC
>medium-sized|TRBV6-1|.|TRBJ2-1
CASSSFGDEQFF
TGTGCCAGCAGTAGTTTCGGCGATGAGCAGTTCTTC
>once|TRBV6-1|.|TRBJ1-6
CASSEYNSPLHF
TGTGCCAGCAGTGAATATAATTCACCCCTCCACTTT
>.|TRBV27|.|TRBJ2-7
CASSLDGGYGESGTETQYF
TGTGCCAGCAGTTTAGACGGGGGCTACGGGGAGTCTGGCACAGAGACGCAGTACTTC
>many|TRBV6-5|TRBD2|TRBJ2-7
CASSYSGGGREQYF
TGTGCCAGCAGTTACAGTGGCGGGGGGCGCGAGCAGTACTTC
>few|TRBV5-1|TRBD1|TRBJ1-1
CASSAGTGGVEAFF
TGCGCCAGCAGCGCCGGGACAGGGGGCGTTGAAGCTTTCTTT
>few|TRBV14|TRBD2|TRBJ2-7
CASSQVISGPTYEQYF
TGTGCCAGCAGCCAAGTTATTAGCGGGCCTACCTACGAGCAGTACTTC
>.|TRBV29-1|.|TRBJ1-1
CSALWNTEAFF
TGCAGCGCGCTCTGGAACACTGAAGCTTTCTTT
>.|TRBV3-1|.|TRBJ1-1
CASSQVGEAFF
TGTGCCAGCAGCCAAGTGGGAGAGGCTTTCTTT
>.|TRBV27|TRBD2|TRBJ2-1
CASSSILTSGVRNNEQFF
TGTGCCAGCAGTTCGATACTGACTAGCGGGGTGAGAAACAATGAGCAGTTCTTC
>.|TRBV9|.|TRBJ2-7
CASSVGGGQGAFEQYF
TGTGCCAGCAGCGTAGGGGGAGGGCAGGGGGCTTTCGAGCAGTACTTC
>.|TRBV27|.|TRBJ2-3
CAGGTGVQDPDTQYF
TGTGCCGGGGGGACGGGGGTCCAAGACCCAGATACGCAGTATTTC
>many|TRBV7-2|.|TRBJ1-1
CASSKDGGHNTEAFF
TGTGCCAGCAGCAAAGATGGGGGGCACAACACTGAAGCTTTCTTT
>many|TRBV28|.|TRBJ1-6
CASSWTGTQDSPLHF
TGTGCCAGCAGTTGGACCGGGACGCAAGATTCACCCCTCCACTTT
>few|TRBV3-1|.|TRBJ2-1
CASRLTGASYNEQFF
TGTGCCAGCAGACTTACTGGGGCATCCTACAATGAGCAGTTCTTC
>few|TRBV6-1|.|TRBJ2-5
CASVRRGAGGTQYF
TGTGCCAGCGTCAGACGGGGGGCCGGTGGGACCCAGTACTTC
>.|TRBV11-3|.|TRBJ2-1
CASSLFGPASADNEQFF
TGTGCCAGCAGCTTATTCGGTCCGGCTAGCGCCGACAATGAGCAGTTCTTC
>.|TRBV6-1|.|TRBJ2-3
CASRLKGVYTGEQYF
TGTGCCAGCAGATTGAAGGGAGTCTACACCGGGGAGCAGTATTTT
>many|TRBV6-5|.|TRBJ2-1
CASSYPRVGTGVGEQFF
TGTGCCAGCAGTTACCCCAGGGTAGGGACGGGAGTTGGTGAGCAGTTCTTC
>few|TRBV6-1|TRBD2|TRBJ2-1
CASSEGLAILPEQFF
TGTGCCAGCAGTGAGGGACTAGCGATTCTTCCGGAGCAGTTCTTC
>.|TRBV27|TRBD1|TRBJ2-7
CASSYGQGGGQYF
TGTGCCAGCAGTTACGGACAGGGGGGGGGGCAGTACTTC
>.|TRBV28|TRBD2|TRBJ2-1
CASSPTSGKDNEQFF
TGTGCCAGCAGCCCAACTAGCGGGAAGGACAATGAGCAGTTCTTC
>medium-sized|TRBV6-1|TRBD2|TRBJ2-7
CASTGWGTNYEQYF
TGTGCCAGCACCGGTTGGGGGACTAACTACGAGCAGTACTTC
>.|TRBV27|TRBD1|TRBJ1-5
CASRSPGQVNQSQHF
TGTGCCAGCAGATCTCCGGGACAGGTAAATCAGTCCCAGCATTTT
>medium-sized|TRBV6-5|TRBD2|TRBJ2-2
CASCQASGSAGELFF
TGTGCCAGCTGTCAGGCTAGCGGGAGCGCCGGGGAGCTGTTTTTT
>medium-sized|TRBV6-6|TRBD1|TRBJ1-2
CASTPPMGQGAHGYTF
TGTGCCAGCACTCCCCCCATGGGACAGGGGGCTCATGGCTACACCTTC
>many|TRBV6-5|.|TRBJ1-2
CASSYGMGEEGGYTF
TGTGCCAGCAGTTATGGAATGGGGGAGGAAGGTGGCTACACCTTC
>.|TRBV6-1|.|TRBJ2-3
CARGLQSGSTDKQYF
TGTGCCCGGGGACTCCAGTCCGGGAGCACAGATAAGCAGTATTTT
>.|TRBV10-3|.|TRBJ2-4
CATSLMAKNTQYF
TGTGCCACCAGTCTGATGGCCAAAAACACTCAGTACTTT
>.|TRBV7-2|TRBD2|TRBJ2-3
CASSPSSGSPISYF
TGTGCCAGCAGCCCGAGTAGCGGGAGCCCTATCTCGTATTTT
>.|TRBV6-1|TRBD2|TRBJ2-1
CASRPGALAGDNEQFF
TGTGCCAGCAGACCTGGGGCTTTAGCGGGAGACAATGAGCAGTTCTTC
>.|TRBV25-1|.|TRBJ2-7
CASSELPGPHQDTQYF
TGTGCCAGCAGTGAATTGCCGGGACCGCACCAAGATACGCAGTACTTC
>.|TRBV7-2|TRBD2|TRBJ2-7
CASSGASGLTYEQYF
TGTGCCAGCAGCGGGGCTAGCGGACTTACCTACGAGCAGTACTTC
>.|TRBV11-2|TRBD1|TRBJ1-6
CASSFGTGSSPLHF
TGTGCCAGCAGCTTCGGGACAGGGTCTTCACCCCTCCACTTT
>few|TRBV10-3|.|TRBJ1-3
CAIQNVISGNTIYF
TGTGCCATACAAAATGTGATCTCTGGAAACACCATATATTTT
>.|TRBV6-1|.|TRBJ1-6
CASSTAGAGGNEQHF
TGTGCCAGCAGTACAGCGGGGGCGGGAGGGAACGAGCAGCACTTT
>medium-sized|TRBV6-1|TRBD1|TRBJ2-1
CASSRGQGGQDEQFF
TGTGCCAGCAGTCGGGGACAGGGGGGTCAGGATGAGCAGTTCTTC
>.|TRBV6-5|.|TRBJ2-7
CASSYGQGLYEQYF
TGTGCCAGCAGTTACGGGCAGGGCCTCTACGAGCAGTACTTC
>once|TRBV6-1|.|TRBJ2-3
CARGVGGRPTETQYF
TGTGCCAGGGGTGTGGGGGGGCGTCCCACAGAGACCCAGTATTTT
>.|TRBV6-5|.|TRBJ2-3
CASSYLQAEGDTQYF
TGTGCCAGCAGTTACCTCCAGGCGGAGGGAGATACGCAGTATTTT
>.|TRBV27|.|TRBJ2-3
CASSAGRGGRGPETQYF
TGTGCCAGCAGTGCGGGGCGAGGGGGTCGTGGGCCAGAGACGCAGTATTTT
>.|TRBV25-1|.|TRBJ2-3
CARRRWVKDTQYF
TGTGCCAGGAGGCGGTGGGTCAAAGATACTCAGTACTTT
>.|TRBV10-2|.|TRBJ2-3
CARSLQAVRTETQYF
TGCGCCCGCTCCCTCCAGGCTGTGAGGACCGAGACGCAGTATTTT
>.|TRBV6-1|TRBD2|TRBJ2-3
CASRPGGLAGGPTDTQYF
TGTGCCAGCCGCCCCGGGGGGCTAGCGGGAGGTCCCACAGATACGCAGTATTTT
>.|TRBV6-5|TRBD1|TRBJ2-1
CASSYSQGAGEQFF
TGTGCCAGCAGTTACAGCCAGGGGGCGGGTGAGCAGTTCTTC
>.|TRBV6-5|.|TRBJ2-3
CASRLQSVIPDELYF
TGTGCCAGCAGACTCCAGTCTGTAATCCCAGATGAGCTGTATTTT
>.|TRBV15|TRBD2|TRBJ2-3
CATSREREGGRDTQYF
TGTGCCACCAGCAGGGAGCGGGAGGGAGGGCGAGATACGCAGTATTTT
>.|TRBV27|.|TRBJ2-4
CGRGSRRRAKNIQYF
TGTGGCCGCGGCTCCCGGCGGCGAGCCAAGAACATTCAGTACTTT
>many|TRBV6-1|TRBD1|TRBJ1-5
CASSDAGTGAAPQHF
TGTGCCAGCAGTGATGCGGGGACAGGCGCAGCGCCCCAGCATTTT
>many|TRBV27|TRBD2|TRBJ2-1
CASSLVLAGYNEQFF
TGTGCCAGCAGTTTAGTACTAGCGGGTTACAATGAGCAGTTCTTC
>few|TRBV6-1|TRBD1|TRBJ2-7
CASSEYNWGQGSYEQYF
TGTGCCAGCAGTGAATATAACTGGGGACAGGGCTCCTACGAGCAGTACTTC
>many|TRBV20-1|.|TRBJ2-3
CSARDSSTDTQYF
TGCAGTGCTAGGGACAGCAGCACAGATACGCAGTATTTT
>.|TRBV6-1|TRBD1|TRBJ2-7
CASGGQGSEQYF
TGTGCCAGCGGGGGACAGGGCTCCGAGCAGTACTTC
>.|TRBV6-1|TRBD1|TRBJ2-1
CASSEPGQGNDTQFF
TGTGCCAGCAGCGAACCGGGACAGGGGAACGATACGCAGTTTTTC